This entry features one T cell receptor (beta chain) sequence. Germline values: CDR1 LGHDT, CDR2 YNNKEL (reference sequence). After removal of 1 base from V and 8 bases from J, the junction contained 7 bases not matched to a gene. This CDR3 region has 14 residues. The entry originates in a study of identical twins. TCRdb reprocessed the 5' RACE reads with MiXCR, giving one entry per CDR3 protein. Altogether about 200,000 distinct CDR3 sequences are present, approximately 9% being singletons, with the ten largest covering 5.1%. Specimen: memory (CD45RO+) T cells sorted from blood. The gene calls are TRBV3-1 and TRBJ1-2, with TRBD1 matching over 7 bases. This clonotype was sampled from a woman aged 18-35 years in good health. CDR3 protein: CASSQVRGTAGYTF. The CDR3 coding sequence is TGTGCCAGCAGCCAAGTACGGGGGACAGCCGGCTACACCTTC.